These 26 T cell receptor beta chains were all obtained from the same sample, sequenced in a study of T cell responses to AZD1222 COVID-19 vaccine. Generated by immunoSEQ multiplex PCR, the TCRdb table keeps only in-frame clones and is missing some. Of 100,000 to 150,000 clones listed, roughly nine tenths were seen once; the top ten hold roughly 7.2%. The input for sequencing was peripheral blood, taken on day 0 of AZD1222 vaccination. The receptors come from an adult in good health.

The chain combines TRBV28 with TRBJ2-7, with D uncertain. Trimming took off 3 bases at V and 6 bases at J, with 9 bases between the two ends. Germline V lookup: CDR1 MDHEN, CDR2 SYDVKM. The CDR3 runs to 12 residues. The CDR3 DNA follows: TGTGCCAGCAGTTTTCTGGGCTCCGAGCAGTACTTC. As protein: CASSFLGSEQYF. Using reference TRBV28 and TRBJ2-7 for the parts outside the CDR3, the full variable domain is DVKVTQSSRYLVKRTGEKVFLECVQDMDHENMFWYRQDPGLGLRLIYFSYDVKMKEKGDIPEGYSVSREKKERFSLILESASTNQTSMYLCASSFLGSEQYFGPGTRLTVT.

CDR3 coding DNA: TGTGCCAGCAGTTACCCACCAAGGGGGGTATATGGCTACACCTTC. This codes for CASSYPPRGVYGYTF. This chain joins TRBV6-6 and TRBJ1-2; maybe TRBD1 (6 bases). CDR1 and CDR2 (germline): MNHNY, SVGAGI (reference sequence). Trimming left V 2 bases short and J 5 bases short, with 15 bases between. The CDR3 runs 15 residues.

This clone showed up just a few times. The CDR3 protein is CASNFVGNTEAFF. The DNA of the CDR3 is TGTGCCAGCAATTTCGTGGGGAACACTGAAGCTTTCTTT. The V call is TRBV9, the J call TRBJ1-1; the D is unclear. This CDR3 is built from 13 residues. Germline lookup yields CDR1 SGDLS and CDR2 YYNGEE. Trimming took off 6 bases at V and 1 base at J, with 10 bases between the two ends.

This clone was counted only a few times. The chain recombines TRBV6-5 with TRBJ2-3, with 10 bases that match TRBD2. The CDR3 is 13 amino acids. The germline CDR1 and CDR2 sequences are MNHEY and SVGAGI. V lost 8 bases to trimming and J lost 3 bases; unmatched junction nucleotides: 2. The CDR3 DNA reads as TGTGCCAGCGGGACTAGCGAAACAGATACGCAGTATTTT. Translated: CASGTSETDTQYF.

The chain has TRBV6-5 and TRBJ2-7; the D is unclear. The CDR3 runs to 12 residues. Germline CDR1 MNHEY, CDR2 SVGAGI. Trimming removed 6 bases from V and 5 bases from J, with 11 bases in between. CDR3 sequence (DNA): TGTGCCAGCAGGGCAGGTCCCGACGAGCAGTACTTC. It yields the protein CASRAGPDEQYF.

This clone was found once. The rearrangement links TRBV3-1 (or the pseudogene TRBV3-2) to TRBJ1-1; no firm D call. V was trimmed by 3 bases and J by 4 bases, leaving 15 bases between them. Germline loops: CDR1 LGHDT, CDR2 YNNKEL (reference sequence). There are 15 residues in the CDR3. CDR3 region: CASSQIGNPITEAFF. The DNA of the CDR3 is TGTGCCAGCAGCCAGATCGGGAACCCGATCACTGAAGCTTTCTTT.

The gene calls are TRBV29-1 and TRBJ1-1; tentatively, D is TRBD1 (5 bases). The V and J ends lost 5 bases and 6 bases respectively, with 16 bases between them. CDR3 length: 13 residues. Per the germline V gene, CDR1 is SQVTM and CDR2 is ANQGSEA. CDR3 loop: CSVPPNRQSEAFF. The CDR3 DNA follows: TGCAGCGTTCCCCCCAACCGACAGTCTGAAGCTTTCTTT.

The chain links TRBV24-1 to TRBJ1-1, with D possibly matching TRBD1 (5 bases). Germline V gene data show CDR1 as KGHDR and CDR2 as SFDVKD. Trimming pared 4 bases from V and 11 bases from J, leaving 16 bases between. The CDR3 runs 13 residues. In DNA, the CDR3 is TGTGCCACCAGTGAGCCAGGGAGCCGACGGGCTTTCTTT. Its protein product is CATSEPGSRRAFF.

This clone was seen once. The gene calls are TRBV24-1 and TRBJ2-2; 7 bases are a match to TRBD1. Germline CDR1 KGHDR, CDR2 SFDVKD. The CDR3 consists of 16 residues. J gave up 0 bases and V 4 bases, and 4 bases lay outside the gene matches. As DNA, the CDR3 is TGTGCCACCAGTGAAACTGGGACAGCGAACACCGGGGAGCTGTTTTTT. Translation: CATSETGTANTGELFF.

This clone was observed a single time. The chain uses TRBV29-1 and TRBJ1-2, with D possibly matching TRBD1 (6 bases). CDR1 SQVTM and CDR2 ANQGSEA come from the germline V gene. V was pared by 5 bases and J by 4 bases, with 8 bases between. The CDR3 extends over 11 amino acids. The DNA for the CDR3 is TGCAGCGTTCGGACAGTCTATGGCTACACCTTC. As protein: CSVRTVYGYTF.

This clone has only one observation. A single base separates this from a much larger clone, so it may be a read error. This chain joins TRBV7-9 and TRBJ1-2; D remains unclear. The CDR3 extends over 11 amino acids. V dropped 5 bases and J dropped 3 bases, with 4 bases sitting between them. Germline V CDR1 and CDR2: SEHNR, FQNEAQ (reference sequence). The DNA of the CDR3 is TGTGCCAGCAGCCAAGACTATGGCTACACCTTC. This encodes CASSQDYGYTF.

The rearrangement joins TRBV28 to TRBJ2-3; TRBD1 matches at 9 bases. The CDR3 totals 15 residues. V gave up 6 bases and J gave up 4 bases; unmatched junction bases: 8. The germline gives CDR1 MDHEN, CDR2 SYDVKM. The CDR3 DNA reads TGTGCCAGCAGGTCAGACAGGGGGGAATCAGATACGCAGTATTTT. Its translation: CASRSDRGESDTQYF. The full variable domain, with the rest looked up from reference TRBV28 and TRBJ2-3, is DVKVTQSSRYLVKRTGEKVFLECVQDMDHENMFWYRQDPGLGLRLIYFSYDVKMKEKGDIPEGYSVSREKKERFSLILESASTNQTSMYLCASRSDRGESDTQYFGPGTRLTVL.

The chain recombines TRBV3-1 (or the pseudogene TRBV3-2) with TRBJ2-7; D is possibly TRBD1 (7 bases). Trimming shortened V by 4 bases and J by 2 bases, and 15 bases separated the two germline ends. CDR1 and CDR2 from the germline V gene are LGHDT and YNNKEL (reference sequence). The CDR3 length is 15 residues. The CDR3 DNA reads TGTGCCAGCAGCCCTGGACAGGCGGGAACCTACGAGCAGTACTTC. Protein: CASSPGQAGTYEQYF.

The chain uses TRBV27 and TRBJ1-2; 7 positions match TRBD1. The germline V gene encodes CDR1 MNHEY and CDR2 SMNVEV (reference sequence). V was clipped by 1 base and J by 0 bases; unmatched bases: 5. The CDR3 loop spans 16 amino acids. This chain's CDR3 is CASSLWPGQTNYGYTF. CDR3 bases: TGTGCCAGCAGTTTATGGCCGGGACAGACTAACTATGGCTACACCTTC.

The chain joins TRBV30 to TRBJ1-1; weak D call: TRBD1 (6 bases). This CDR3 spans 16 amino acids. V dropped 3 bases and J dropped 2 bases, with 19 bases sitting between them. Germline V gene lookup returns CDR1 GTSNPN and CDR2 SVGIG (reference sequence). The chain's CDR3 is CAWRTGPHRVNTEAFF. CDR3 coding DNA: TGTGCCTGGAGAACGGGGCCCCACAGGGTCAACACTGAAGCTTTCTTT.

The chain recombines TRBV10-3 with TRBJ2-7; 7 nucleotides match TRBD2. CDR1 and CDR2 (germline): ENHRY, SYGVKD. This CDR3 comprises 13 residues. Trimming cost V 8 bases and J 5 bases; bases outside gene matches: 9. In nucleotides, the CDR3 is TGTGCCATCTCTTCTCGGGGGGTTGACGAGCAGTACTTC. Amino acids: CAISSRGVDEQYF.

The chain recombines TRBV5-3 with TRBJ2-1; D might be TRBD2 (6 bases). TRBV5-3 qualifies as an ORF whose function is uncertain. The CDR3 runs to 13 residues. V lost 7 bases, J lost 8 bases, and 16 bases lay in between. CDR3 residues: CARVLAIHDEQFF. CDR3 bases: TGTGCCAGAGTACTAGCAATTCACGATGAGCAGTTCTTC.

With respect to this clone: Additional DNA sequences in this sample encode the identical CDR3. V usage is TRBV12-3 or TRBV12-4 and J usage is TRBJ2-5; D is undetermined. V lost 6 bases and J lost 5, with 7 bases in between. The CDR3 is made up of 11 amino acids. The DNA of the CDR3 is TGTGCCAGCAGCCTCGGTGAGACCCAGTACTTC. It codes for CASSLGETQYF.

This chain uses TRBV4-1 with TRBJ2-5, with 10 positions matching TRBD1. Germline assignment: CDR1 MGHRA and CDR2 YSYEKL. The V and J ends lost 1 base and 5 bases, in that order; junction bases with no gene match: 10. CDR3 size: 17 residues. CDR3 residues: CASSQVGTGVFEETQYF. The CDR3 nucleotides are TGCGCCAGCAGCCAAGTAGGGACAGGGGTCTTCGAGGAGACCCAGTACTTC.

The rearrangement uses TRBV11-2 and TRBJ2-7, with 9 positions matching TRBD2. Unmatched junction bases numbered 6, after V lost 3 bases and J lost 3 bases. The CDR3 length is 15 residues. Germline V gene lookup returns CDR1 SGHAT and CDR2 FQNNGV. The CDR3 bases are TGTGCCAGCAGCTTCGAAGCGGGGGGCCGCTACGAGCAGTACTTC. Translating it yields CASSFEAGGRYEQYF.

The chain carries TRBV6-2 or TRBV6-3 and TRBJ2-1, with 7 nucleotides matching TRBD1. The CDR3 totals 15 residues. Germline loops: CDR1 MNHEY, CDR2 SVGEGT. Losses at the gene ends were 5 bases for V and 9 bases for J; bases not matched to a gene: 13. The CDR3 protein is CASSLLGGPEREQFF. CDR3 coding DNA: TGTGCCAGCAGTCTCCTAGGGGGCCCGGAACGTGAGCAGTTCTTC.

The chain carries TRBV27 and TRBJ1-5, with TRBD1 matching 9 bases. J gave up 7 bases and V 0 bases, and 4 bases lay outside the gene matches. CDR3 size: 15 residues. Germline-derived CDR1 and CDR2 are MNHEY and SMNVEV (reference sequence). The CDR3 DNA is TGTGCCAGCAGTTTATCCGGGACAGGGTCGCAGCCCCAGCATTTT. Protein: CASSLSGTGSQPQHF.

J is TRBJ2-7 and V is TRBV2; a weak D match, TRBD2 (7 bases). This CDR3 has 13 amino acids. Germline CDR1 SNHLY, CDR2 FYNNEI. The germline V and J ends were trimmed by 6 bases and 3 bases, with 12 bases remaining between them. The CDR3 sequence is CASRGGRDYEQYF. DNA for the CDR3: TGTGCCAGCAGGGGGGGGCGGGACTACGAGCAGTACTTC.

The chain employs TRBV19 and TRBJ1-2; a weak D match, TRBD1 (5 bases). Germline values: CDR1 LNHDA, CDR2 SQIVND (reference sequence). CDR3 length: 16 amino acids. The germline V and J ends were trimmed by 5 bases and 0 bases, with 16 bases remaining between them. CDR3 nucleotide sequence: TGTGCCAGTAGTCCCCGGGACGGGAGATCTAACTATGGCTACACCTTC. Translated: CASSPRDGRSNYGYTF.

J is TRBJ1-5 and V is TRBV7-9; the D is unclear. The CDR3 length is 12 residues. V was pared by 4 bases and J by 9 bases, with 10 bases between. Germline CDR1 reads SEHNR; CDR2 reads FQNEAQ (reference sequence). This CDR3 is CASSSDIVPQHF. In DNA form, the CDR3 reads TGTGCCAGCAGCTCGGATATTGTGCCCCAGCATTTT.

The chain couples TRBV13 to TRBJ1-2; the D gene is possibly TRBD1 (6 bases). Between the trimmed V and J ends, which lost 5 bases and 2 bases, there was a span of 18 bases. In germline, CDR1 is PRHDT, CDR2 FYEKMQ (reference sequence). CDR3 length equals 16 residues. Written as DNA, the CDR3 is TGTGCCAGCAGCCAACCCCCAGGGGCCGAAAACTATGGCTACACCTTC. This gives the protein CASSQPPGAENYGYTF.